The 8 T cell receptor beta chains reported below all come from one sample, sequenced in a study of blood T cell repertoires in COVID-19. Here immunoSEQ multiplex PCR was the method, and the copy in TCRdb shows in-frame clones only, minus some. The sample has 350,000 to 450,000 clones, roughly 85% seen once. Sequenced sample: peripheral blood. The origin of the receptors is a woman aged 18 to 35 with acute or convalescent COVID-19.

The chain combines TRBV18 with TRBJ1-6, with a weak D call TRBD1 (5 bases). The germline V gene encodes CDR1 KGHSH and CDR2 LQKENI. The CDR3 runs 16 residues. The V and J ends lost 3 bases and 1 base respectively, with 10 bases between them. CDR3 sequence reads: CASSPAGNSYNSPLHF. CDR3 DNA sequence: TGTGCCAGCTCACCTGCAGGGAATTCCTATAATTCACCCCTCCACTTT.

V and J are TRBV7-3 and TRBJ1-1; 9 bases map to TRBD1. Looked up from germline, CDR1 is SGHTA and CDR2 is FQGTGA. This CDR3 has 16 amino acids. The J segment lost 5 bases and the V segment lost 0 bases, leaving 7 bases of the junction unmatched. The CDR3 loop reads CASSLTAGQGYTEAFF. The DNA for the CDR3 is TGTGCCAGCAGCTTAACTGCGGGACAGGGATATACTGAAGCTTTCTTT.

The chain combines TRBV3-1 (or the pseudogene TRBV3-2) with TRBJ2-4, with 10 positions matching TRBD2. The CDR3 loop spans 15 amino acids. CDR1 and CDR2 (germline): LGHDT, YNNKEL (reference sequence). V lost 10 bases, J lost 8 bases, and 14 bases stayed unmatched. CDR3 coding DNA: TGTGCCACGACCCTCAGCGGGGGGGCCGATTACATTCAGTACTTC. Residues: CATTLSGGADYIQYF.

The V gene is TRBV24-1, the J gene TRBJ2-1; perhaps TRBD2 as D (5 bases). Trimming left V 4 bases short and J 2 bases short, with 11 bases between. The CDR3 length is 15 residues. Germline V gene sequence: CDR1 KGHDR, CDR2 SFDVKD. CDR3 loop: CATSDPRRAYNEQFF. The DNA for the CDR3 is TGTGCCACCAGTGACCCACGGCGGGCCTACAATGAGCAGTTCTTC.

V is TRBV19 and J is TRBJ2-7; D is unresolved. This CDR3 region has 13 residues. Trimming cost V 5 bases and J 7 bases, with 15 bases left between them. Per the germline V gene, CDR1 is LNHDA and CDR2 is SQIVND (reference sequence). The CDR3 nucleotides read TGTGCCAGTAGTCCCGTCTCGGGTTCTGAGCAGTACTTC. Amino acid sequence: CASSPVSGSEQYF.

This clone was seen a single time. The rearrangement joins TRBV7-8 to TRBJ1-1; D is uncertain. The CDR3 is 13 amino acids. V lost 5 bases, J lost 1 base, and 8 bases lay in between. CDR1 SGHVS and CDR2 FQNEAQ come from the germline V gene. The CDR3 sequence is CASSPPGNTEAFF. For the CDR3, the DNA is TGTGCCAGCAGCCCCCCGGGGAACACTGAAGCTTTCTTT.

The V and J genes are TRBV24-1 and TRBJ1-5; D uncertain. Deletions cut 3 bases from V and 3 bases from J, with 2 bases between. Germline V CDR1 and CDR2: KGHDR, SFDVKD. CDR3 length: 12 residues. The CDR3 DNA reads TGTGCCACCAGTGATCTCAATCAGCCCCAGCATTTT. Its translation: CATSDLNQPQHF.

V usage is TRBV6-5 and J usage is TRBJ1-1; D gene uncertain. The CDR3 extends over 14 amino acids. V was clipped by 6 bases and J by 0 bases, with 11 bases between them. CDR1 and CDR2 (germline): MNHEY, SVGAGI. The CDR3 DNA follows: TGTGCCAGCAGGGGAGGGCTCATGAACACTGAAGCTTTCTTT. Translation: CASRGGLMNTEAFF.